The 23 T cell receptor beta chains listed next were all sequenced from one sample in a study of graft-versus-host responses after intestinal transplantation. Using immunoSEQ multiplex PCR, the repertoire was profiled, and TCRdb retains in-frame clones only, with some absent. Among approximately 11,000 clones listed, 25% to 40% were seen once. The sequencing here drew on alloreactive CD4+ T cells from a mixed lymphocyte reaction culture, taken before transplantation. Subset specified: CFSE-low proliferating T cells sorted from approximately 6-day pre-transplant mixed lymphocyte reaction (GvH or HvG direction). These receptors all come from a human patient who was an organ donor for intestinal transplantation.

The table lists this clone with a few counts. V is TRBV30 and J is TRBJ1-2; D perhaps matches TRBD1 (6 bases). The germline gives CDR1 GTSNPN, CDR2 SVGIG (reference sequence). V gave up 3 bases and J gave up 8 bases, with 16 bases separating them. The CDR3 sequence is 13 residues long. CDR3 amino acids: CAWRGSGRGGYTF. CDR3 DNA sequence: TGTGCCTGGAGAGGATCAGGCAGGGGCGGCTACACCTTC.

This clone came up a few times. The genes are TRBV19 and TRBJ1-5; 7 nucleotides match TRBD1. The CDR3 sequence is 15 residues long. CDR1 and CDR2 from the germline V gene are LNHDA and SQIVND (reference sequence). The J segment lost 5 bases and the V segment lost 5 bases, leaving 9 bases of the junction unmatched. The CDR3 here is CASSPTGQADQPQHF. The CDR3 nucleotides are TGTGCCAGTAGTCCGACCGGACAGGCGGATCAGCCCCAGCATTTT.

This clone was recorded once. This chain joins TRBV7-9 and TRBJ2-3; TRBD2 aligns across 12 bases. J was trimmed by 0 bases and V by 3 bases; bases with no gene match: 10. The germline V gene encodes CDR1 SEHNR and CDR2 FQNEAQ (reference sequence). The CDR3 has 19 amino acids. In DNA form, the CDR3 reads TGTGCCAGCAGCTTGAGTAGACTAGCGGGGGCCACTAGCACAGATACGCAGTATTTT. It yields the protein CASSLSRLAGATSTDTQYF.

By its share, this clone is medium-sized (0.01 to 0.1%). The chain recombines TRBV7-3 with TRBJ2-6, with D possibly matching TRBD2 (6 bases). CDR1 is SGHTA and CDR2 is FQGTGA in the germline V gene. The CDR3 is made up of 16 amino acids. V was clipped by 5 bases and J by 0 bases, with 11 bases between them. The CDR3 is CASSLRGSSGANVLTF. CDR3 sequence (DNA): TGTGCCAGCAGCCTACGGGGGAGCTCTGGGGCCAACGTCCTGACTTTC. The full variable domain, in which reference TRBV7-3 and TRBJ2-6 provide the parts outside the CDR3, is GAGVSQTPSNKVTEKGKYVELRCDPISGHTALYWYRQSLGQGPEFLIYFQGTGAADDSGLPNDRFFAVRPEGSVSTLKIQRTERGDSAVYLCASSLRGSSGANVLTFGAGSRLTVL.

CDR3 sequence reads: CASSQGLAGYEQYF. Written as DNA, the CDR3 is TGCGCCAGCAGCCAGGGACTAGCTGGCTACGAGCAGTACTTC. The V call is TRBV4-1, the J call TRBJ2-7; 9 bases map to TRBD2. V lost 3 bases to trimming and J lost 3 bases; unmatched junction nucleotides: 3. There are 14 residues in the CDR3. Germline V gene lookup returns CDR1 MGHRA and CDR2 YSYEKL.

This clone was seen a few times. The chain has TRBV5-1 and TRBJ1-2, with unresolved D. Trimming removed 0 bases at V and 2 bases at J, with 11 bases between. The germline CDR1 and CDR2 sequences are SGHRS and YFSETQ. This CDR3 is built from 15 residues. The CDR3 bases are TGCGCCAGCAGCTTGGATACGGTTTCGAACTATGGCTACACCTTC. It yields the protein CASSLDTVSNYGYTF.

V gene TRBV18 combines with J gene TRBJ1-2; possibly TRBD1 for D (5 bases). The germline V and J ends were trimmed by 3 bases and 4 bases, with 9 bases remaining between them. The germline V gene encodes CDR1 KGHSH and CDR2 LQKENI. CDR3 size: 13 residues. DNA for the CDR3: TGTGCCAGCTCACCGGGGCCGACCTATGGCTACACCTTC. As protein: CASSPGPTYGYTF. The whole variable domain, remainder taken from reference TRBV18 and TRBJ1-2, is NAGVMQNPRHLVRRRGQEARLRCSPMKGHSHVYWYRQLPEEGLKFMVYLQKENIIDESGMPKERFSAEFPKEGPSILRIQQVVRGDSAAYFCASSPGPTYGYTFGSGTRLTVV.

V gene TRBV5-1 combines with J gene TRBJ2-3; 10 bases are shared with TRBD2. The CDR3 contains 17 residues. The germline V gene encodes CDR1 SGHRS and CDR2 YFSETQ. V was clipped by 5 bases and J by 2 bases; unmatched bases: 11. CDR3 sequence (DNA): TGCGCCAGCAGTAACCTTATAGCGGGGGGTTACACAGATACGCAGTATTTT. Translating gives CASSNLIAGGYTDTQYF.

The chain uses TRBV21-1 and TRBJ1-5. TRBV21-1 corresponds to a pseudogene. The CDR3 consists of 17 residues. The CDR3 DNA reads TGTGCCAGCAGCGCAGCCGTACTACATTGGCATCATCAGCCCCAGCATTTT. Its protein product is CASSAAVLHWHHQPQHF.

Sample share makes this clone medium-sized (0.01 to 0.1%). V and J are TRBV27 and TRBJ1-1, with no clear D. The germline CDR1 and CDR2 sequences are MNHEY and SMNVEV (reference sequence). V shed 2 bases and J shed 0 bases, with 7 bases lying between them. This CDR3 region has 14 residues. CDR3 DNA: TGTGCCAGCAGTTTAAACGGTATGAACACTGAAGCTTTCTTT. Its protein is CASSLNGMNTEAFF.

This clone was detected only a few times. The chain is built from TRBV4-2 and TRBJ2-2; 8 nucleotides agree with TRBD2. This CDR3 comprises 16 residues. V shed 4 bases and J 4 bases; nucleotides not matched to a gene: 8. Germline CDR1 reads LGHNA; CDR2 reads YNFKEQ. Here the CDR3 reads CASSRPGGPGTGELFF. The CDR3 nucleotides are TGTGCCAGCAGCCGTCCGGGGGGGCCTGGCACCGGGGAGCTGTTTTTT.

The chain recombines TRBV11-3 with TRBJ2-1; D not resolved. Germline CDR1 and CDR2: SGHNT and YENEEA. Trimming took off 4 bases at V and 7 bases at J, with 5 bases between the two ends. The CDR3 consists of 11 residues. DNA of the CDR3: TGTGCCAGCAGCTCCTTAAATGAGCAGTTCTTC. Its translation is CASSSLNEQFF.

V gene TRBV4-2 combines with J gene TRBJ2-3; possibly TRBD1 for D (5 bases). V lost 0 bases and J lost 12, with 16 bases in between. The CDR3 length is 14 residues. Germline V gene data show CDR1 as LGHNA and CDR2 as YNFKEQ. CDR3 bases: TGTGCCAGCAGCCAAGAAAGGGGAACCTCCACCCAGTATTTT. Translation gives CASSQERGTSTQYF.

This clone occurred a few times. This sequence joins TRBV5-4 and TRBJ2-7; 8 positions match TRBD1. This CDR3 is built from 14 residues. Germline values: CDR1 SGHNT, CDR2 YYREEE (reference sequence). Trimming took 2 bases from V and 3 from J; bases not matched to a gene: 4. CDR3 sequence: CASSFQGTGYEQYF. The CDR3 DNA sequence: TGTGCCAGCAGCTTTCAGGGGACAGGCTACGAGCAGTACTTC.

This clone was seen a handful of times. This chain connects TRBV5-4 to TRBJ2-2; 8 bases are a match to TRBD1. CDR1 and CDR2 (germline): SGHNT, YYREEE (reference sequence). V trimming: 2 bases; J trimming: 5 bases; junction bases outside the gene matches: 5. This CDR3 comprises 15 residues. The CDR3 loop reads CASSFRGLGTGELFF. As DNA, the CDR3 is TGTGCCAGCAGCTTCAGGGGGCTGGGGACCGGGGAGCTGTTTTTT.

This clone showed up just a few times. The gene calls are TRBV11-2 and TRBJ2-7; no definite D call. CDR3 length equals 14 residues. Germline V gene lookup returns CDR1 SGHAT and CDR2 FQNNGV. V shed 1 base and J shed 5 bases, with 12 bases lying between them. CDR3 sequence reads: CASSLGPGRNEQYF. Here the CDR3 DNA reads TGTGCCAGCAGCTTAGGTCCGGGTAGGAACGAGCAGTACTTC. The variable domain in full, with the rest retrieved from reference TRBV11-2 and TRBJ2-7, is EAGVAQSPRYKIIEKRQSVAFWCNPISGHATLYWYQQILGQGPKLLIQFQNNGVVDDSQLPKDRFSAERLKGVDSTLKIQPAKLEDSAVYLCASSLGPGRNEQYFGPGTRLTVT.

The genes are TRBV4-1 and TRBJ2-5, with 8 bases aligning to TRBD1. J lost 14 bases, V lost 1 base, and 12 bases had no gene match. This CDR3 region has 14 residues. Germline V gives CDR1 MGHRA, CDR2 YSYEKL. CDR3 in DNA: TGCGCCAGCAGCCAAGGACAGGGGCTATTCCCACTCTACTTC. Its protein is CASSQGQGLFPLYF.

The chain couples TRBV9 to TRBJ2-3, with 10 bases that match TRBD2. This CDR3 comprises 19 residues. Losses at the gene ends were 4 bases for V and 5 bases for J; bases not matched to a gene: 19. Germline CDR1 and CDR2: SGDLS and YYNGEE. The CDR3 loop is CASSPSTSGWVRRIDTQYF. In DNA, the CDR3 is TGTGCCAGCAGCCCTTCGACTAGCGGGTGGGTACGCCGCATAGATACGCAGTATTTT.

The chain couples TRBV4-2 to TRBJ1-1; 7 nucleotides agree with TRBD1. With 8 bases clipped from V and 2 bases from J, the junction kept 11 bases outside the gene matches. Germline CDR1 and CDR2: LGHNA and YNFKEQ. This CDR3 has 15 amino acids. CDR3 residues: CASGKGDRSNTEAFF. DNA of the CDR3: TGTGCCAGCGGGAAGGGGGACAGATCAAACACTGAAGCTTTCTTT.

This clone was observed a few times. J is TRBJ2-1 and V is TRBV11-2; D is undetermined. CDR1 and CDR2 (germline): SGHAT, FQNNGV. This CDR3 contains 16 residues. The V end lost 5 bases, the J end lost 9 bases, and 23 bases lay between the germline ends. This CDR3 reads CASSPLWIRSEAEQFF. CDR3 coding DNA: TGTGCCAGCAGCCCCCTTTGGATAAGGAGCGAAGCTGAGCAGTTCTTC.

V gene TRBV18 combines with J gene TRBJ2-7; perhaps TRBD1 as D (6 bases). CDR3 length: 12 amino acids. Trimming removed 3 bases at V and 9 bases at J, with 12 bases between. Germline V lookup: CDR1 KGHSH, CDR2 LQKENI. The CDR3: CASSPAQGLQYF. CDR3 sequence (DNA): TGTGCCAGCTCACCGGCGCAGGGGTTGCAGTACTTC.

This chain joins TRBV7-9 and TRBJ1-3; 9 nucleotides line up with TRBD1. The CDR3 runs 15 residues. CDR1 and CDR2 (germline): SEHNR, FQNEAQ (reference sequence). V was pared by 4 bases and J by 4 bases, with 5 bases of the junction left unmatched. The CDR3 loop is CASSSGTGTGNTIYF. CDR3 coding DNA: TGTGCCAGCAGCTCTGGGACAGGGACAGGAAACACCATATATTTT.

The chain combines TRBV7-9 with TRBJ2-5, with 7 bases identical to TRBD1. Gene TRBJ2-7 matches the end of the DNA better, so the J call may be wrong. Germline CDR1 is SEHNR and CDR2 is FQNEAQ (reference sequence). The CDR3 loop spans 14 amino acids. The CDR3 reads CASSSSGGSYEQYF. The CDR3 DNA sequence: TGTGCCAGCAGCTCCTCAGGGGGCTCCTACGAGCAGTACTTC.